These 27 T cell receptor beta chains share one sample of origin, sequenced in a study of identical twins. Via MiXCR, TCRdb re-called the 5' RACE reads, giving one row per CDR3 protein. The sample lists 520,000 or so distinct CDR3 sequences, roughly 21% occurring once. This sample was also put to use in a study of T cells expressing NK-cell markers.

Sequenced material: CD4+ T cells sorted from blood. The receptors stem from a woman younger than 30 in good health.

The V gene is TRBV29-1, the J gene TRBJ2-1; no clear D gene. There are 10 residues in the CDR3. Trimming stripped 7 bases from V and 6 bases from J, with 7 bases between. The V gene's germline CDR1 is SQVTM and CDR2 ANQGSEA. Here the CDR3 reads CSDATNEQFF. The CDR3 DNA is TGCAGCGATGCGACCAATGAGCAGTTCTTC.

At least ten counts were recorded for this clonotype. The rearrangement links TRBV20-1 to TRBJ2-3; a weak D match, TRBD2 (5 bases). The CDR3 sequence is 12 residues long. Per germline, CDR1 DFQATT and CDR2 SNEGSKA (reference sequence). Trimming removed 7 bases at V and 6 bases at J, with 14 bases between. The DNA for the CDR3 is TGCAGTGTCTGGAGAGGAGGCGATACGCAGTATTTT. Protein product: CSVWRGGDTQYF.

This clonotype came up a few times. CDR3 region: CSALTSGRSNEQFF. The CDR3 coding sequence is TGCAGCGCCCTGACTAGCGGGCGCTCCAATGAGCAGTTCTTC. The chain carries TRBV29-1 and TRBJ2-1; 10 positions agree with TRBD2. CDR1 SQVTM and CDR2 ANQGSEA come from the germline V gene. V dropped 7 bases and J dropped 6; count of bases not matched to a gene: 9. The CDR3 loop spans 14 amino acids.

The chain couples TRBV27 to TRBJ1-5; unclear D gene. The CDR3 totals 14 residues. Trimming took off 7 bases at V and 3 bases at J, with 13 bases between the two ends. Germline assignment: CDR1 MNHEY and CDR2 SMNVEV (reference sequence). The CDR3 DNA reads as TGTGCCAGCATGAGGGCACAAGACAATCAGCCCCAGCATTTT. The encoded protein is CASMRAQDNQPQHF.

This clonotype was detected a few times. The chain carries TRBV2 and TRBJ1-1, with TRBD1 identical over 7 bases. Germline V CDR1 and CDR2: SNHLY, FYNNEI. Germline trimming cut 9 bases from V and 2 bases from J; bases unmatched to any gene: 9. This CDR3 is built from 14 residues. CDR3 coding DNA: TGTGCCAGTACACAGGACAGGAGTAACACTGAAGCTTTCTTT. Encoded protein: CASTQDRSNTEAFF.

This sequence joins TRBV20-1 and TRBJ2-6, with D possibly TRBD1 on 6 matching bases. CDR1 is DFQATT and CDR2 is SNEGSKA in the germline V gene (reference sequence). With 0 bases removed from V and 2 bases from J, the gap between germline ends came to 8 bases. The CDR3 is made up of 15 amino acids. The CDR3 coding sequence is TGCAGTGCTAGAGATAACAGGGCTGGGGCCAACGTCCTGACTTTC. Its protein product is CSARDNRAGANVLTF.

This clonotype was found a few times. The chain combines TRBV4-1 with TRBJ2-5, with TRBD2 matching over 7 bases. Unmatched junction bases numbered 4, after V lost 1 base and J lost 2 bases. Germline V gene lookup returns CDR1 MGHRA and CDR2 YSYEKL. This CDR3 has 15 amino acids. The CDR3 DNA sequence: TGCGCCAGCAGCCAAGGGGCTAGCGGACAAGAGACCCAGTACTTC. This gives the protein CASSQGASGQETQYF.

In DNA, the CDR3 is TGTGCCAGCAGTTGGACTGGGAACACCGGGGAGCTGTTTTTT. This gives the protein CASSWTGNTGELFF. The J gene is TRBJ2-2, the V gene TRBV6-2 or TRBV6-3; D might be TRBD2 (5 bases). Germline-derived CDR1 and CDR2 are MNHEY and SVGEGT. The V gene lost 4 bases and the J gene lost 1 base, with 7 bases spanning the gap. The CDR3 length is 14 residues.

This clonotype showed up just a few times. V gene TRBV20-1 combines with J gene TRBJ2-5, with TRBD2 as a possible D gene (6 bases). Trimming pared 4 bases from V and 5 bases from J, leaving 17 bases between. This CDR3 has 14 amino acids. Germline-derived CDR1 and CDR2 are DFQATT and SNEGSKA (reference sequence). CDR3 region: CSAINPGLGETQYF. DNA for the CDR3: TGCAGTGCTATAAACCCGGGACTGGGTGAGACCCAGTACTTC.

V and J are TRBV6-1 and TRBJ1-1; D gene ambiguous. The V gene's germline CDR1 is MNHNS and CDR2 SASEGT. Trimming pared 3 bases from V and 3 bases from J, leaving 14 bases between. The CDR3 has 15 amino acids. The CDR3 here is CASSEVSGSHTEAFF. The CDR3 coding sequence is TGTGCCAGCAGTGAGGTTAGTGGCAGCCACACTGAAGCTTTCTTT.

V and J are TRBV20-1 and TRBJ2-1; 12 bases line up with TRBD2. With 0 bases clipped from V and 10 bases from J, the junction kept 7 bases outside the gene matches. This CDR3 is built from 15 residues. Germline CDR1 and CDR2: DFQATT and SNEGSKA (reference sequence). In DNA, the CDR3 is TGCAGTGCTAGAGATCACACTAGCGGGAGGTCCGAGCAGTTCTTC. Translation gives CSARDHTSGRSEQFF.

The chain is built from TRBV4-3 and TRBJ2-7; D unresolved. The CDR3 loop spans 12 amino acids. Trimming took 4 bases from V and 4 from J, leaving 8 bases between them. Germline-derived CDR1 and CDR2 are LGHNA and YSLEER. DNA for the CDR3: TGCGCCAGCAGCCGGAATGGGTACGAGCAGTACTTC. This encodes CASSRNGYEQYF.

The chain recombines TRBV2 with TRBJ1-4; D may be TRBD1 (5 bases). Trimming stripped 4 bases from V and 7 bases from J, with 13 bases between. CDR1 is SNHLY, CDR2 FYNNEI, per germline. The CDR3 sequence is 14 residues long. In DNA form, the CDR3 reads TGTGCCAGCAGTGTTTGGGGCTCTGGTGAAAAACTGTTTTTT. Translated: CASSVWGSGEKLFF.

The chain combines TRBV5-5 with TRBJ1-1; the D gene is possibly TRBD1 (5 bases). V lost 1 base and J 1 base, leaving 11 bases between the germline ends. Germline CDR1 is SGHKS and CDR2 is YYEKEE (reference sequence). The CDR3 consists of 15 residues. This CDR3 is CASSLLGVGNTEAFF. The CDR3 region has the DNA TGTGCCAGCAGCTTGCTAGGGGTAGGGAACACTGAAGCTTTCTTT.

This clonotype was seen a few times. The chain uses TRBV4-2 and TRBJ2-3; D is unclear. Looked up from germline, CDR1 is LGHNA and CDR2 is YNFKEQ. Between the trimmed V and J ends, which lost 0 bases and 4 bases, there was a span of 20 bases. The CDR3 length is 18 residues. The DNA of the CDR3 is TGTGCCAGCAGCCAAGATCTACTCTCCCTTGTTGGTGCAGATACGCAGTATTTT. It encodes CASSQDLLSLVGADTQYF.

This CDR3 reads CASSEQGVSPLHF. DNA for the CDR3: TGTGCCAGCAGTGAACAGGGTGTGTCACCCCTCCACTTT. The chain is built from TRBV2 and TRBJ1-6; a possible D gene is TRBD1 (5 bases). Germline-derived CDR1 and CDR2 are SNHLY and FYNNEI. The germline V and J ends were trimmed by 2 bases and 10 bases, with 9 bases remaining between them. CDR3 length: 13 amino acids.

The chain recombines TRBV12-3 or TRBV12-4 with TRBJ2-7; D assignment may be TRBD1 or TRBD2 (5 bases each). This CDR3 is built from 15 residues. Trimming took 3 bases from V and 1 from J, leaving 13 bases between them. The CDR3 reads CASSFSGRPSYEQYF. The CDR3 DNA sequence: TGTGCCAGCAGTTTCTCGGGACGGCCGTCCTACGAGCAGTACTTC.

This clonotype came up a few times. The rearrangement links TRBV2 to TRBJ2-2; 8 positions agree with TRBD1. CDR3 size: 15 residues. The germline V gene has CDR1 SNHLY and CDR2 FYNNEI. The ends lost 6 bases at V and 0 bases at J; junction bases unmatched: 3. DNA for the CDR3: TGTGCCAGCAGCGGGACAGGAACGAACACCGGGGAGCTGTTTTTT. It codes for CASSGTGTNTGELFF.

This clonotype was observed once. The V and J genes are TRBV19 and TRBJ2-5, with D tentatively TRBD1 (5 bases). Trimming cost V 5 bases and J 1 base, with 14 bases left between them. The CDR3 loop spans 15 amino acids. Germline CDR1 and CDR2: LNHDA and SQIVND (reference sequence). CDR3 in amino acids: CASSGLREPQETQYF. CDR3 DNA sequence: TGTGCCAGTAGTGGTCTCAGGGAACCCCAAGAGACCCAGTACTTC.

This clonotype was seen a handful of times. This rearrangement joins TRBV15 to TRBJ1-1; 7 nucleotides align to TRBD1. Germline CDR1 LNHNV, CDR2 YYDKDF (reference sequence). This CDR3 spans 15 amino acids. The ends lost 3 bases at V and 2 bases at J; junction bases unmatched: 6. The CDR3 DNA reads TGTGCCACCAGCAGTGGGGCAGGGGGTAACACTGAAGCTTTCTTT. Its translation: CATSSGAGGNTEAFF.

As concerns this clonotype: One base away lies a much larger clone, so this may be a sequencing read error. This chain connects TRBV29-1 to TRBJ2-3; a weak D match, TRBD1 (5 bases). This CDR3 is built from 14 residues. CDR1 is SQVTM and CDR2 is ANQGSEA in the germline V gene. CDR3 nucleotides: TGCAGCGTTGAAGGGCAGGGTAGAACAGGTACGCAGTATTTT. Residues: CSVEGQGRTGTQYF.

This clonotype was counted between two and nine times. V gene TRBV27 combines with J gene TRBJ2-7; possible D gene TRBD2, 6 bases. The CDR3 is made up of 16 amino acids. From germline, CDR1 is MNHEY and CDR2 SMNVEV (reference sequence). Deletions cut 5 bases from V and 3 bases from J, with 20 bases between. CDR3 residues: CASSKVGRGVIYEQYF. The CDR3 DNA reads as TGTGCCAGCAGTAAGGTCGGGCGGGGAGTCATCTACGAGCAGTACTTC.

This clonotype was observed a few times. At one end the junction does not follow the germline gene, possibly because of a read error. The V and J genes are TRBV30 and TRBJ2-1; no clear D gene. Germline V lookup: CDR1 GTSNPN, CDR2 SVGIG (reference sequence). CDR3 size: 13 residues. The CDR3, as DNA: TGTTCCTGCGGCAGGAGCTCCTACAATGAGCAGTTCTTC. Translated, it gives CSCGRSSYNEQFF.

The V call is TRBV13, the J call TRBJ2-3; 12 positions match TRBD2. Germline CDR1 is PRHDT and CDR2 is FYEKMQ (reference sequence). The CDR3 has 19 residues. V dropped 3 bases and J dropped 0; count of bases not matched to a gene: 10. CDR3 sequence reads: CASSFPRTSGTYSTDTQYF. CDR3 DNA: TGTGCCAGCAGCTTCCCTCGGACTAGCGGGACCTATAGCACAGATACGCAGTATTTT. Combining the CDR3 with reference TRBV13 and TRBJ2-3 gives the whole variable domain AAGVIQSPRHLIKEKRETATLKCYPIPRHDTVYWYQQGPGQDPQFLISFYEKMQSDKGSIPDRFSAQQFSDYHSELNMSSLELGDSALYFCASSFPRTSGTYSTDTQYFGPGTRLTVL.

The table lists this clonotype with a few counts. The chain is built from TRBV6-5 and TRBJ2-7; 8 bases line up with TRBD2. The ends lost 0 bases at V and 4 bases at J; junction bases unmatched: 11. Germline V gives CDR1 MNHEY, CDR2 SVGAGI. This CDR3 comprises 17 residues. CDR3 DNA: TGTGCCAGCAGTTACTCTGGCTTCACGGGAGGGAAATACGAGCAGTACTTC. This sequence encodes CASSYSGFTGGKYEQYF.

The sample holds a few counts of this clonotype. V and J are TRBV12-3 or TRBV12-4 and TRBJ2-3; 10 nucleotides line up with TRBD2. With 5 bases clipped from V and 7 bases from J, the junction kept 12 bases outside the gene matches. The CDR3 runs 16 residues. CDR3 amino acids: CASSPTTSGTPYTQYF. The CDR3 DNA is TGTGCCAGCAGTCCAACCACTAGCGGGACCCCTTATACGCAGTATTTT.

This clonotype occurred a few times. V gene TRBV15 combines with J gene TRBJ1-5; the match to TRBD1 covers 8 bases. Trimming removed 5 bases from V and 6 bases from J; junction bases left unmatched: 9. Germline-derived CDR1 and CDR2 are LNHNV and YYDKDF (reference sequence). CDR3 length: 15 amino acids. In nucleotides, the CDR3 is TGTGCCACCAGCGGCCCCGACAGGGGTATTCAGCCCCAGCATTTT. Residues: CATSGPDRGIQPQHF.